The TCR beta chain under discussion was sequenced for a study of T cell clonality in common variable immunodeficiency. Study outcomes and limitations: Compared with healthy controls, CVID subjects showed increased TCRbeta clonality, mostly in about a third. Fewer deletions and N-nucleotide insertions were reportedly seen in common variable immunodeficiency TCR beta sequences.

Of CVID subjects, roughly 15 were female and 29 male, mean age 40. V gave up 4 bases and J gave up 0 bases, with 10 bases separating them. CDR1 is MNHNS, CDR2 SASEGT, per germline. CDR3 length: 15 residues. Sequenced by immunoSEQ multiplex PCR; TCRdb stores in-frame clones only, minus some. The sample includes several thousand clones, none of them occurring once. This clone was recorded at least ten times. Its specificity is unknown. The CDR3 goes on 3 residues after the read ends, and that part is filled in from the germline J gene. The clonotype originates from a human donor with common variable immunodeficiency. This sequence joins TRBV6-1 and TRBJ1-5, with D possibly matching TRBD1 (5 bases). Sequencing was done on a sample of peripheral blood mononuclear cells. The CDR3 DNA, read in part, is TGTGCCAGCAGTGCCCAGGGTTTTAGCAATCAGCCC. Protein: CASSAQGFSNQP. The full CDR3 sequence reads CASSAQGFSNQPQHF.